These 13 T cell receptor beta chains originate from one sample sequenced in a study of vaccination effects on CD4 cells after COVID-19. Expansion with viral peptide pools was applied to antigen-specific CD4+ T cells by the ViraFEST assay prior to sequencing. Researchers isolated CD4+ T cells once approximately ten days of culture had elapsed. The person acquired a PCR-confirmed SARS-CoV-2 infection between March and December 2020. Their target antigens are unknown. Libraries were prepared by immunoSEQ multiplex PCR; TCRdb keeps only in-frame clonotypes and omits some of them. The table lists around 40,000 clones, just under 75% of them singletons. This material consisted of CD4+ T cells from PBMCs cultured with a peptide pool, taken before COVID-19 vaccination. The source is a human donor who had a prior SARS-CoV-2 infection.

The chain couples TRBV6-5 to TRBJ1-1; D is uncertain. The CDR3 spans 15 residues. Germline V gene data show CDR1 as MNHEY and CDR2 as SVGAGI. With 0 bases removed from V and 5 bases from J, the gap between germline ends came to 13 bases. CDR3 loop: CASSYSTTMGTEAFF. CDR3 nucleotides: TGTGCCAGCAGTTACTCGACTACTATGGGGACTGAAGCTTTCTTT.

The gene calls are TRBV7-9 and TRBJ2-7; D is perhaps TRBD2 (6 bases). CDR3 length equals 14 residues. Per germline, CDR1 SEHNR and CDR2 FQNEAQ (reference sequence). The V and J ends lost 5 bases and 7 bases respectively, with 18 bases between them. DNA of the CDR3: TGTGCCAGCAGCCCCGGGGGACTGGTGTGGGAGCAGTACTTC. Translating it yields CASSPGGLVWEQYF.

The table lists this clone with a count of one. CDR3 bases: TGTGCCAGCAGTTATCGGGGACAGGGGACGAATGAGCAGTTCTTC. It is translated as CASSYRGQGTNEQFF. This chain uses TRBV6-5 with TRBJ2-1; the match to TRBD1 covers 10 bases. The V segment lost 3 bases and the J segment 7 bases; nucleotides outside the gene matches: 6. CDR3 length: 15 residues. Germline-derived CDR1 and CDR2 are MNHEY and SVGAGI.

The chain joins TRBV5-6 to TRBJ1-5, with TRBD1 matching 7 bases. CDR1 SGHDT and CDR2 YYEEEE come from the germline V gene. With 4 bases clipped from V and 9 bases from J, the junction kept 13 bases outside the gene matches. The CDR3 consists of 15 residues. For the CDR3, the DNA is TGTGCCAGCAGCCCATCTTGGGACAGTCCCACGCCCCAGCATTTT. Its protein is CASSPSWDSPTPQHF.

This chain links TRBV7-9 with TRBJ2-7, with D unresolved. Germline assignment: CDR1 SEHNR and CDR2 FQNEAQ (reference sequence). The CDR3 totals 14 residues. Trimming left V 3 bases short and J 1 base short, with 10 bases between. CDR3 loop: CASSFLAESYEQYF. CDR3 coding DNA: TGTGCCAGCAGCTTCCTGGCTGAATCCTACGAGCAGTACTTC.

The CDR3 is CASSHISPGPNTGELFF. The CDR3 DNA reads as TGTGCCAGCAGCCACATAAGCCCAGGGCCAAACACCGGGGAGCTGTTTTTT. The chain carries TRBV7-9 and TRBJ2-2; TRBD1 might be the D (5 bases). Trimming shortened V by 5 bases and J by 2 bases, and 18 bases separated the two germline ends. This CDR3 has 17 amino acids. In germline, CDR1 is SEHNR, CDR2 FQNEAQ (reference sequence).

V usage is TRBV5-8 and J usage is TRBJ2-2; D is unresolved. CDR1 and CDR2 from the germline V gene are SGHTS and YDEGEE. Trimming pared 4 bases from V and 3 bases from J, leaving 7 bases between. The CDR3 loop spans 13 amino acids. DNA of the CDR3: TGTGCCAGCAGCCCAGATTACACCGGGGAGCTGTTTTTT. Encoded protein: CASSPDYTGELFF.

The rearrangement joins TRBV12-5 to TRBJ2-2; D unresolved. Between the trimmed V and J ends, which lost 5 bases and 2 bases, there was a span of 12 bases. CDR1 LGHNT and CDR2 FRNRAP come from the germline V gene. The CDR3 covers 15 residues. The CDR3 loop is CASGGPKQNTGELFF. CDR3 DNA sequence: TGTGCTAGTGGTGGACCAAAGCAAAACACCGGGGAGCTGTTTTTT.

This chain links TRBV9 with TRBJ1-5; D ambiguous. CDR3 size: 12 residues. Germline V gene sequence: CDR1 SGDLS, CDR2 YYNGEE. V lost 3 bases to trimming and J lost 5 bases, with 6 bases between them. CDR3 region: CASSDGDQPQHF. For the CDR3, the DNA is TGTGCCAGCAGCGACGGGGATCAGCCCCAGCATTTT.

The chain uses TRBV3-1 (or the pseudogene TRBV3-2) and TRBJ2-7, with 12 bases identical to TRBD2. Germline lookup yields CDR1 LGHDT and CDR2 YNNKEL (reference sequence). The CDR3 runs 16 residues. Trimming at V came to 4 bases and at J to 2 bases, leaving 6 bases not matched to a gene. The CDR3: CASSRRASGGAYEQYF. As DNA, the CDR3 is TGTGCCAGCAGCCGTAGAGCTAGCGGGGGGGCCTACGAGCAGTACTTC.

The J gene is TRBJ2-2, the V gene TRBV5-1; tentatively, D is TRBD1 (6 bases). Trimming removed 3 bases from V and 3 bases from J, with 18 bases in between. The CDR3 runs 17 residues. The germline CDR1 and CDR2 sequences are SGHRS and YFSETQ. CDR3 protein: CASSWGPGAGDTGELFF. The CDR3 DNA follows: TGCGCCAGCAGCTGGGGACCCGGGGCAGGGGACACCGGGGAGCTGTTTTTT.

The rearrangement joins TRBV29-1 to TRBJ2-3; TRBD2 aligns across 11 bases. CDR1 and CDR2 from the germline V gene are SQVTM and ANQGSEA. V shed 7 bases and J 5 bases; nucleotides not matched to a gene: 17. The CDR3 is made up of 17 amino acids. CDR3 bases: TGCAGCGCCAGGTGGGGGGCAACTAGCGGGGGACGAGATACGCAGTATTTT. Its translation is CSARWGATSGGRDTQYF.

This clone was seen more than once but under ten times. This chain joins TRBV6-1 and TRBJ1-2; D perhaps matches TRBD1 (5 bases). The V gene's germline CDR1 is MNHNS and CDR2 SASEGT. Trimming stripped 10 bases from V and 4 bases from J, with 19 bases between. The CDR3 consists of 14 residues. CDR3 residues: CATTSGRPAYGYTF. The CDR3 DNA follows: TGTGCCACTACCTCGGGACGTCCCGCCTATGGCTACACCTTC.